A single T cell receptor (beta chain) is shown here with its context. The antigen is undetermined. Method: immunoSEQ multiplex PCR; TCRdb's copy keeps in-frame clones and lacks some. Of about 74,000 clones in the sample, roughly 84% are singletons; the top ten hold approximately 1.2%. This record comes from a study of T cells in localized non-small cell lung cancer. General study findings and limits: There was an association of higher blood T cell density with longer overall survival.

V lost 6 bases to trimming and J lost 4 bases, with 12 bases between them. Germline V gives CDR1 LGHNT, CDR2 FRNRAP. CDR3 length equals 13 residues. The V gene is TRBV12-5, the J gene TRBJ1-1; unclear D gene. This receptor was obtained from a female donor at least 60 years old with stage I lung adenocarcinoma. The sample here was peripheral blood, taken before any cancer treatment. CDR3 DNA sequence: TGTGCTAGTGGCCCCCCGGGAGTCACTGAAGCTTTCTTT. Translating it yields CASGPPGVTEAFF.